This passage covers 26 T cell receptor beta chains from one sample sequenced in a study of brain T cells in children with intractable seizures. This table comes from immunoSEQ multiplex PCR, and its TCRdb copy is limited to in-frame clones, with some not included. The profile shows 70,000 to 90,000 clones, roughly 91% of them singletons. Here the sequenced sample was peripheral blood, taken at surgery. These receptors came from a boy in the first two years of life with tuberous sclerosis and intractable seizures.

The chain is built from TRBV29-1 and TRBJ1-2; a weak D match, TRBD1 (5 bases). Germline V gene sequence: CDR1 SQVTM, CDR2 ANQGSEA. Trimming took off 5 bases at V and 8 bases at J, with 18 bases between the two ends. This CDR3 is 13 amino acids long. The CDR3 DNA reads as TGCAGCGTTCCACTCCCAGGGAACGGGGGCTACACCTTC. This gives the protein CSVPLPGNGGYTF. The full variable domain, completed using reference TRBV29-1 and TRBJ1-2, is SAVISQKPSRDICQRGTSLTIQCQVDSQVTMMFWYRQQPGQSLTLIATANQGSEATYESGFVIDKFPISRPNLTFSTLTVSNMSPEDSSIYLCSVPLPGNGGYTFGSGTRLTVV.

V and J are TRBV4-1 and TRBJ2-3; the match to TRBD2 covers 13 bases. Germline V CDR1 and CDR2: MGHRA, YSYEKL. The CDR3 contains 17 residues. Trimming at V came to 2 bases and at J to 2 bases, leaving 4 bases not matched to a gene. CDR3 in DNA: TGCGCCAGCAGCCAACGGACTAGCGGGGGCCCCACAGATACGCAGTATTTT. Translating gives CASSQRTSGGPTDTQYF.

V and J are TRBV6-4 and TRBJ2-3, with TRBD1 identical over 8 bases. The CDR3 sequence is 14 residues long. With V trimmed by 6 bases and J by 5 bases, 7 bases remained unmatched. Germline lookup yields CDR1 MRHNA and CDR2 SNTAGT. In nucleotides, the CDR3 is TGTGCCAGCAGCTCGACAGGGGCTATAGATACGCAGTATTTT. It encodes CASSSTGAIDTQYF.

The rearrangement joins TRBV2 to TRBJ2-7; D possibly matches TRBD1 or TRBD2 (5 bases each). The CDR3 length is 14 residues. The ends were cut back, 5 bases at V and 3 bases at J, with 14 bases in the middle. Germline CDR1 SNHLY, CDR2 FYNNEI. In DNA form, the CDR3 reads TGTGCCAGCAGTCCCGGGACGGATGTCTACGAGCAGTACTTC. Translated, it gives CASSPGTDVYEQYF.

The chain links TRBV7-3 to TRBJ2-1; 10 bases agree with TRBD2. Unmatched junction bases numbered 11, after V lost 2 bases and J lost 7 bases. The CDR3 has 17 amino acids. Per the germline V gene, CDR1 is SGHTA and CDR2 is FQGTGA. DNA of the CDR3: TGTGCCAGCAGCTTACCCCTAGAGCGGGGGGGCATTAATGAGCAGTTCTTC. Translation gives CASSLPLERGGINEQFF.

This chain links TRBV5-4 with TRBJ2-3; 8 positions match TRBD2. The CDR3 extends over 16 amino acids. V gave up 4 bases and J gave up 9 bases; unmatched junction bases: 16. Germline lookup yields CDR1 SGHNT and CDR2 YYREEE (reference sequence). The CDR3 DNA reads TGTGCCAGCAGCACCTCTTGGTACCTAGCGGGTCGGACGCAGTATTTT. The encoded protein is CASSTSWYLAGRTQYF.

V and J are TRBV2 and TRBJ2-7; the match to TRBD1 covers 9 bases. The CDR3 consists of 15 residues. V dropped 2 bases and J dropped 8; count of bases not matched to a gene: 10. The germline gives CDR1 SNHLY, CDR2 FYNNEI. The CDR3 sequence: CASSEWERDRVKQYF. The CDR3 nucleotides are TGTGCCAGCAGTGAATGGGAGAGGGACAGGGTAAAGCAGTACTTC.

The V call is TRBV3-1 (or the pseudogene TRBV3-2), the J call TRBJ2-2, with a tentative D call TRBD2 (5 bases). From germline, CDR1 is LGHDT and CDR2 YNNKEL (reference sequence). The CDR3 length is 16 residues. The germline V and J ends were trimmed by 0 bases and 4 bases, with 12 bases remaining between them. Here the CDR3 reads CASSQERTGVTGELFF. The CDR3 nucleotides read TGTGCCAGCAGCCAAGAAAGGACTGGTGTCACCGGGGAGCTGTTTTTT.

CDR3: CASSIVGYQETQYF. The CDR3 DNA reads as TGTGCCAGTAGTATAGTCGGGTACCAAGAGACCCAGTACTTC. This chain uses TRBV19 with TRBJ2-5; D not certain. V lost 1 base and J 0 bases, leaving 6 bases between the germline ends. The CDR3 runs 14 residues. The germline V gene has CDR1 LNHDA and CDR2 SQIVND (reference sequence).

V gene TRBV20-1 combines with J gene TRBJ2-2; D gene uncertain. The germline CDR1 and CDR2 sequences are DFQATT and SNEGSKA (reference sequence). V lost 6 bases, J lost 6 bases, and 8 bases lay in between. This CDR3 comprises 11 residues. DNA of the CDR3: TGCAGTGCCCCCCTGGCCGGGGAGCTGTTTTTT. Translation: CSAPLAGELFF.

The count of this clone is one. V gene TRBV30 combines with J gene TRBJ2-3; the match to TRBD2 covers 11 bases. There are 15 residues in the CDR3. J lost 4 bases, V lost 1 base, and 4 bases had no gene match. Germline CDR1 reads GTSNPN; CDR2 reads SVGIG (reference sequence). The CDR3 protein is CAWSELAGASDTQYF. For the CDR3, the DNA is TGTGCCTGGAGTGAACTAGCGGGAGCCTCAGATACGCAGTATTTT.

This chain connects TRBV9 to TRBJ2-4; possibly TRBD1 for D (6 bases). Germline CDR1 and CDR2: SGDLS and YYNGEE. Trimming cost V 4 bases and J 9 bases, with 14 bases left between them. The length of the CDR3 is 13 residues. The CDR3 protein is CASSPGVRAIQYF. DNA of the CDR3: TGTGCCAGCAGCCCAGGGGTCCGGGCCATTCAGTACTTC.

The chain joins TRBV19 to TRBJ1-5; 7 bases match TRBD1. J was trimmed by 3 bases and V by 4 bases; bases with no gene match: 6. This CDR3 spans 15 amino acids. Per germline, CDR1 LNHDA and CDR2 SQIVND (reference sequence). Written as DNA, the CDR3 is TGTGCCAGTAGTAGGGGGGACAGTTTCAATCAGCCCCAGCATTTT. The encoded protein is CASSRGDSFNQPQHF.

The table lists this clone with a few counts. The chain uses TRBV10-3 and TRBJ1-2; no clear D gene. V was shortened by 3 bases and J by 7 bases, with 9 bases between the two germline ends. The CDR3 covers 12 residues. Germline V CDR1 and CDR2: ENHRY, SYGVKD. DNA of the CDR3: TGTGCCATCAGTGACATCGGTCGTGGCTACACCTTC. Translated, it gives CAISDIGRGYTF.

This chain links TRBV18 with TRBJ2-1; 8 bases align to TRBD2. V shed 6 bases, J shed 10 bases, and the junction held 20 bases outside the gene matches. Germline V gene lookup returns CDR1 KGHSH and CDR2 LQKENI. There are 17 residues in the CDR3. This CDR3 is CASSPTSGSEVGDEQFF. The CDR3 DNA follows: TGTGCCAGCTCCCCAACAAGCGGGAGTGAAGTGGGGGACGAGCAGTTCTTC.

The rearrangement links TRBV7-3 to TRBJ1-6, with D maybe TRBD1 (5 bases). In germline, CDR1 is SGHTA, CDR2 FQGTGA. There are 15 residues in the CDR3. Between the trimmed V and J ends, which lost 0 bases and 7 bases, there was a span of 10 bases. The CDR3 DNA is TGTGCCAGCAGCTTAACTGGGGGTTACAATTCACCCCTCCACTTT. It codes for CASSLTGGYNSPLHF.

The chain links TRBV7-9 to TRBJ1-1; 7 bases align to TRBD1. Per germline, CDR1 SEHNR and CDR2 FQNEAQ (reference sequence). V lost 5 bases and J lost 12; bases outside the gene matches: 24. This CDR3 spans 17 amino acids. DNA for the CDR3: TGTGCCAGCAGCCCCCCCCGAGACAGGGCACCACGGCAGGTGTCTTTCTTT. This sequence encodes CASSPPRDRAPRQVSFF.

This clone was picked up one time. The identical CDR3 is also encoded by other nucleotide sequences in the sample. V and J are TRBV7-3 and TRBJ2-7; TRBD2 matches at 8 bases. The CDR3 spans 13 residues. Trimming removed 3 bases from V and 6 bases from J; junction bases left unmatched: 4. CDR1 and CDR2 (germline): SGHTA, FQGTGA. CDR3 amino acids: CASSLGLGGEQYF. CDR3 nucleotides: TGTGCCAGCAGCTTGGGACTAGGGGGCGAGCAGTACTTC.

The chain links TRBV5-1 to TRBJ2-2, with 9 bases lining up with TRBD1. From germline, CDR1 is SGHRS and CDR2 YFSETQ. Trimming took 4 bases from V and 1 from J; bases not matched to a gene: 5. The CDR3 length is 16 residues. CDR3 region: CASSPTGQGNTGELFF. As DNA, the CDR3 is TGCGCCAGCAGCCCAACGGGACAGGGGAACACCGGGGAGCTGTTTTTT.

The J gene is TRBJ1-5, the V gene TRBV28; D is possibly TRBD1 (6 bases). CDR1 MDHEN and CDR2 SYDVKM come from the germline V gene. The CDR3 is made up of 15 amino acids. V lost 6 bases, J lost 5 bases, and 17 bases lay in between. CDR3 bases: TGTGCCAGCAGCTCTGATCAGGGGCCTGATCAGCCCCAGCATTTT. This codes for CASSSDQGPDQPQHF.

This CDR3 is CASGLVPGDGQPQHF. The CDR3 nucleotides are TGTGCTAGTGGTTTGGTACCAGGGGACGGACAGCCCCAGCATTTT. V and J are TRBV12-5 and TRBJ1-5, with D perhaps TRBD1 (6 bases). The CDR3 sequence is 15 residues long. V lost 0 bases, J lost 7 bases, and 13 bases lay in between. The germline CDR1 and CDR2 sequences are LGHNT and FRNRAP. The full variable domain, in which reference TRBV12-5 and TRBJ1-5 provide the parts outside the CDR3, is DARVTQTPRHKVTEMGQEVTMRCQPILGHNTVFWYRQTMMQGLELLAYFRNRAPLDDSGMPKDRFSAEMPDATLATLKIQPSEPRDSAVYFCASGLVPGDGQPQHFGDGTRLSIL.

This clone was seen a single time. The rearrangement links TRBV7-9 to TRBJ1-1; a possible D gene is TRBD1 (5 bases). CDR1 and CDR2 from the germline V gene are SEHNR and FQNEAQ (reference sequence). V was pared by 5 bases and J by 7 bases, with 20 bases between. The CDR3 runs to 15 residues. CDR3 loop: CASSPGRGFTGEAFF. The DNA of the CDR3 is TGTGCCAGCAGCCCGGGGCGAGGGTTCACCGGTGAAGCTTTCTTT.

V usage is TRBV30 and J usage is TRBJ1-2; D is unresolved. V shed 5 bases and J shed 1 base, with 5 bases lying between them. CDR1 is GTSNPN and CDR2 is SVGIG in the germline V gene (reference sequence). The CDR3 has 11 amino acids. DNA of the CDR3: TGTGCCTGGGGTGGTAACTATGGCTACACCTTC. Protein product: CAWGGNYGYTF.

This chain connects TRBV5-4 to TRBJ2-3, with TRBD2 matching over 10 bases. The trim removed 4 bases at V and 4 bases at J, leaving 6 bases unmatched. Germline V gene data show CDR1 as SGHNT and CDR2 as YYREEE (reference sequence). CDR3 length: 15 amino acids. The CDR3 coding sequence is TGTGCCAGCAGCCCCGGGACTAGCGTGGCAGATACGCAGTATTTT. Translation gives CASSPGTSVADTQYF.

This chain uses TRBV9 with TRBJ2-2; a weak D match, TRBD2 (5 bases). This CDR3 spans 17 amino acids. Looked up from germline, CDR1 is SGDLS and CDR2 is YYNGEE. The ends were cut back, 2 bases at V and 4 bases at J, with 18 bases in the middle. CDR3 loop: CASSVRVPGMGTGELFF. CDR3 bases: TGTGCCAGCAGCGTCCGAGTCCCGGGAATGGGCACCGGGGAGCTGTTTTTT. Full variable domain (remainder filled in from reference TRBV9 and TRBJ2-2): DSGVTQTPKHLITATGQRVTLRCSPRSGDLSVYWYQQSLDQGLQFLIQYYNGEERAKGNILERFSAQQFPDLHSELNLSSLELGDSALYFCASSVRVPGMGTGELFFGEGSRLTVL.

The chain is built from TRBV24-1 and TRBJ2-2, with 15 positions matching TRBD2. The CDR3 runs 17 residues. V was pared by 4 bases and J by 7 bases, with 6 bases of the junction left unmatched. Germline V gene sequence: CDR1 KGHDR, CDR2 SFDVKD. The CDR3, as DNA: TGTGCCACCAGTGAAGGACTAGCGGGAGGGCCGTTCGGGGAGCTGTTTTTT. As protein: CATSEGLAGGPFGELFF.